The 24 T cell receptor beta chains given below trace back to one sample, sequenced in a study of shared clonotypes between healthy human individuals (dated by TCRdb to the early 2020s). The library was obtained by the immunoSEQ multiplex PCR assay. Not all clones reach the TCRdb copy of this immuneACCESS table, which keeps in-frame sequences only. Checked studies attribute under half of the gap to unresolved V genes and leave the rest unexplained. In this sample the table shows 2,500,000 or so clones, just over 90% of which occur a single time. The top ten clones comprise roughly 0.14% of the sample. The source material was naive CD4+ T cells sorted from blood. The sample's cell subset or site label is to be understood as: CD45RA+ positively selected. These receptors were obtained from a man aged 18 to 29 in good health.

A word on this clone: This sample includes further DNA sequences coding for the same CDR3. The genes are TRBV19 and TRBJ2-3; D is unclear. The V end was cut by 5 bases, the J end by 2 bases, with 5 bases between. CDR1 and CDR2 (germline): LNHDA, SQIVND (reference sequence). The CDR3 runs to 12 residues. Written as DNA, the CDR3 is TGTGCCAGTAGTTCTGACACAGATACGCAGTATTTT. Protein: CASSSDTDTQYF.

V usage is TRBV5-4 and J usage is TRBJ2-7; D not certain. The CDR3 has 13 amino acids. In germline, CDR1 is SGHNT, CDR2 YYREEE (reference sequence). Trimming removed 0 bases from V and 4 bases from J, with 8 bases in between. DNA for the CDR3: TGTGCCAGCAGCTTGGGGGCGGTATACGAGCAGTACTTC. Amino acids: CASSLGAVYEQYF.

The genes are TRBV25-1 and TRBJ2-3; maybe TRBD2 (5 bases). Trimming removed 10 bases at V and 1 base at J, with 15 bases between. The V gene's germline CDR1 is MGHDK and CDR2 SYGVNS. The CDR3 has 14 residues. The DNA for the CDR3 is TGTGCCACCCCGGGATGGTTTGGCACAGATACGCAGTATTTT. It translates to CATPGWFGTDTQYF.

CDR3 loop: CASSQVGHSLGSPLHF. The CDR3 DNA reads as TGTGCCAGCAGCCAAGTGGGACACAGCTTAGGATCACCCCTCCACTTT. This sequence joins TRBV14 and TRBJ1-6; D possibly corresponds to TRBD1 (6 bases). The CDR3 sequence is 16 residues long. V lost 1 base to trimming and J lost 10 bases, with 17 bases between them. The germline V gene has CDR1 SGHDN and CDR2 FVKESK.

The CDR3 sequence: CASSQSTSSQETQYF. The CDR3 nucleotides read TGTGCCAGCAGCCAATCCACAAGCAGCCAAGAGACCCAGTACTTC. The chain combines TRBV14 with TRBJ2-5; D gene uncertain. V was trimmed by 2 bases and J by 1 base, leaving 11 bases between them. The CDR3 runs to 15 residues. Germline assignment: CDR1 SGHDN and CDR2 FVKESK.

V gene TRBV9 combines with J gene TRBJ2-7; D remains unclear. This CDR3 contains 14 residues. Trimming took off 0 bases at V and 3 bases at J, with 10 bases between the two ends. Germline CDR1 reads SGDLS; CDR2 reads YYNGEE. The CDR3 nucleotides are TGTGCCAGCAGCGTAGCCGGGTTCAACTACGAGCAGTACTTC. Residues: CASSVAGFNYEQYF.

This clone was observed a handful of times. CDR3 in DNA: TGTGCCAGCAGTCTCGAGACAGGAAATCAGCCCCAGCATTTT. Translating gives CASSLETGNQPQHF. The chain uses TRBV6-5 and TRBJ1-5, with TRBD1 as a possible D gene (6 bases). The CDR3 is 14 residues long. Germline V gene data show CDR1 as MNHEY and CDR2 as SVGAGI. Trimming took 5 bases from V and 4 from J, leaving 12 bases between them.

About this clone itself: This sample also contains other DNA sequences that code for the same CDR3. V is TRBV6-1 and J is TRBJ2-7; TRBD1 matches 11 bases. Germline V gene lookup returns CDR1 MNHNS and CDR2 SASEGT. The CDR3 spans 15 residues. Trimming removed 4 bases from V and 3 bases from J; junction bases left unmatched: 5. CDR3 residues: CASSVTGTGGYEQYF. The DNA for the CDR3 is TGTGCCAGCAGTGTCACCGGGACAGGGGGCTACGAGCAGTACTTC.

The chain is built from TRBV9 and TRBJ2-3; 8 nucleotides align to TRBD1. Germline V lookup: CDR1 SGDLS, CDR2 YYNGEE. The ends lost 0 bases at V and 2 bases at J; junction bases unmatched: 5. The CDR3 sequence is 16 residues long. The CDR3 coding sequence is TGTGCCAGCAGCGTAGATCGACAGGGGATCACAGATACGCAGTATTTT. The encoded protein is CASSVDRQGITDTQYF.

The chain recombines TRBV14 with TRBJ1-2; D not resolved. The germline V and J ends were trimmed by 5 bases and 5 bases, with 9 bases remaining between them. The CDR3 runs 12 residues. The germline V gene encodes CDR1 SGHDN and CDR2 FVKESK. The CDR3 sequence is CASSVGDYGYTF. The CDR3, as DNA: TGTGCCAGCAGCGTCGGGGATTATGGCTACACCTTC.

The chain carries TRBV28 and TRBJ1-4; D gene uncertain. V was trimmed by 8 bases and J by 0 bases, leaving 13 bases between them. The CDR3 length is 15 residues. Per germline, CDR1 MDHEN and CDR2 SYDVKM. The CDR3 is CASGRETTTNEKLFF. In DNA form, the CDR3 reads TGTGCCAGCGGACGGGAGACCACAACTAATGAAAAACTGTTTTTT.

CDR3: CASSFSGVPNTEAFF. CDR3 nucleotides: TGCGCCAGCAGCTTCTCCGGAGTCCCGAACACTGAAGCTTTCTTT. The chain carries TRBV5-1 and TRBJ1-1; D is uncertain. V shed 2 bases and J shed 1 base, with 12 bases lying between them. CDR1 is SGHRS and CDR2 is YFSETQ in the germline V gene. The CDR3 consists of 15 residues.

The V and J genes are TRBV5-6 and TRBJ2-7; 12 positions match TRBD2. CDR3 length: 16 amino acids. From germline, CDR1 is SGHDT and CDR2 YYEEEE. V shed 1 base, J shed 6 bases, and the junction held 8 bases outside the gene matches. CDR3 sequence reads: CASSLYSSGRASEQYF. The DNA for the CDR3 is TGTGCCAGCAGCTTGTATTCTAGCGGGAGGGCCAGCGAGCAGTACTTC.

The chain uses TRBV18 and TRBJ1-4; 7 nucleotides align to TRBD1. The J segment lost 8 bases and the V segment lost 8 bases, leaving 14 bases of the junction unmatched. CDR1 is KGHSH, CDR2 LQKENI, per germline. This CDR3 has 15 amino acids. Written as DNA, the CDR3 is TGTGCCAGCAAGACACCGACAGGGCCCCGCGAAAAACTGTTTTTT. Translating gives CASKTPTGPREKLFF.

The genes are TRBV27 and TRBJ2-2; the match to TRBD2 covers 11 bases. Germline V lookup: CDR1 MNHEY, CDR2 SMNVEV (reference sequence). The CDR3 runs 15 residues. The trim removed 6 bases at V and 11 bases at J, leaving 11 bases unmatched. CDR3: CASRRLAGTHSELFF. The DNA for the CDR3 is TGTGCCAGCAGAAGACTAGCGGGGACACACAGTGAGCTGTTTTTT.

The rearrangement uses TRBV28 and TRBJ2-7; D unclear. With 5 bases removed from V and 3 bases from J, the gap between germline ends came to 17 bases. There are 15 residues in the CDR3. Germline V gives CDR1 MDHEN, CDR2 SYDVKM. The CDR3 DNA reads as TGTGCCAGCAGTATCGGCCGCTCCTCCGGCTACGAGCAGTACTTC. Translated: CASSIGRSSGYEQYF. Full variable domain (remainder filled in from reference TRBV28 and TRBJ2-7): DVKVTQSSRYLVKRTGEKVFLECVQDMDHENMFWYRQDPGLGLRLIYFSYDVKMKEKGDIPEGYSVSREKKERFSLILESASTNQTSMYLCASSIGRSSGYEQYFGPGTRLTVT.

CDR3: CASSLGSTDTQYF. The CDR3 coding sequence is TGTGCCAGCAGCTTGGGTTCCACAGATACGCAGTATTTT. The chain is built from TRBV11-1 and TRBJ2-3; no firm D call. There are 13 residues in the CDR3. The V end lost 3 bases, the J end lost 2 bases, and 6 bases lay between the germline ends. Looked up from germline, CDR1 is SGHAT and CDR2 is FQDESV (reference sequence). Looking up the rest from reference TRBV11-1 and TRBJ2-3 gives the full variable domain: EAEVAQSPRYKITEKSQAVAFWCDPISGHATLYWYRQILGQGPELLVQFQDESVVDDSQLPKDRFSAERLKGVDSTLKIQPAELGDSAMYLCASSLGSTDTQYFGPGTRLTVL.

The chain carries TRBV6-5 and TRBJ1-1; TRBD1 might be the D (5 bases). Looked up from germline, CDR1 is MNHEY and CDR2 is SVGAGI. The germline V and J ends were trimmed by 0 bases and 1 base, with 9 bases remaining between them. CDR3 length equals 15 residues. CDR3 coding DNA: TGTGCCAGCAGTTACTCCAGGGTTGGGAACACTGAAGCTTTCTTT. Its protein product is CASSYSRVGNTEAFF.

V is TRBV9 and J is TRBJ2-2; 10 bases map to TRBD1. The germline V gene encodes CDR1 SGDLS and CDR2 YYNGEE. V lost 0 bases and J lost 2; bases outside the gene matches: 16. The CDR3 length is 21 residues. The CDR3 DNA reads as TGTGCCAGCAGCGTAGATTGGGATGGACAGGGGGGATCCCCAAACACCGGGGAGCTGTTTTTT. Protein sequence: CASSVDWDGQGGSPNTGELFF.

In its sample, this clone was seen once. The genes are TRBV15 and TRBJ1-3; weak D call: TRBD1 (5 bases). The germline V gene encodes CDR1 LNHNV and CDR2 YYDKDF (reference sequence). This CDR3 spans 16 amino acids. V was clipped by 6 bases and J by 1 base, with 16 bases between them. CDR3 bases: TGTGCCACCAGGGGGACTGACCCTACTTCTGGAAACACCATATATTTT. Protein: CATRGTDPTSGNTIYF.

Concerning this clone: This sample includes further DNA sequences coding for the same CDR3. The chain uses TRBV5-6 and TRBJ2-7; a possible D gene is TRBD1 (6 bases). Trimming took 2 bases from V and 2 from J, leaving 11 bases between them. Germline V lookup: CDR1 SGHDT, CDR2 YYEEEE. CDR3 length: 14 residues. The CDR3 coding sequence is TGTGCCAGCAGCTTCCTGGACAGAGCCTACGAGCAGTACTTC. Its protein product is CASSFLDRAYEQYF. Using reference TRBV5-6 and TRBJ2-7 for the parts outside the CDR3, the full variable domain is DAGVTQSPTHLIKTRGQQVTLRCSPKSGHDTVSWYQQALGQGPQFIFQYYEEEERQRGNFPDRFSGHQFPNYSSELNVNALLLGDSALYLCASSFLDRAYEQYFGPGTRLTVT.

V is TRBV5-1 and J is TRBJ2-5; 11 positions match TRBD2. Trimming cost V 3 bases and J 0 bases; bases outside gene matches: 4. The length of the CDR3 is 16 residues. Germline CDR1 and CDR2: SGHRS and YFSETQ. The CDR3 loop reads CASSSGLAGYQETQYF. The CDR3 region has the DNA TGCGCCAGCAGCTCCGGACTAGCGGGCTACCAAGAGACCCAGTACTTC.

The V and J genes are TRBV7-8 and TRBJ2-3; 14 nucleotides agree with TRBD2. This CDR3 contains 16 residues. V lost 1 base and J lost 5; bases outside the gene matches: 2. The germline V gene encodes CDR1 SGHVS and CDR2 FQNEAQ. The CDR3 sequence: CASSLGTSGGQDTQYF. CDR3 bases: TGTGCCAGCAGCTTAGGGACTAGCGGGGGGCAAGATACGCAGTATTTT.

This clone is a singleton in its sample. The chain uses TRBV7-2 and TRBJ2-2; 11 bases match TRBD1. Per the germline V gene, CDR1 is SGHTA and CDR2 is FQGNSA. The ends lost 5 bases at V and 7 bases at J; junction bases unmatched: 6. This CDR3 is 15 amino acids long. In DNA form, the CDR3 reads TGTGCCAGCAGCGACCGGACAGGGGGCAACGGGGAGCTGTTTTTT. Protein product: CASSDRTGGNGELFF.